The rows below give T cell receptor beta chains drawn from one sample of a study of T cell responses to AZD1222 COVID-19 vaccine. Clones were sequenced by immunoSEQ multiplex PCR, and TCRdb holds only the in-frame ones, with some missing. The data contain about 120,000 clones, roughly 92% of them singletons. This material consisted of peripheral blood, taken on day 0 of AZD1222 vaccination. These receptors were taken from an adult in good health. Each CDR3 is given with its conserved first and last residue. A D gene is named only where the DNA matches it firmly. Where a row states a size, it is once, few, many or the class of an expanded clone; other rows omit it.

d_call j_call clone_size v_call cdr3_nt cdr3_aa
NA TRBJ1-5 NA TRBV27 TGTGCCAGCAGTTTATACAGTAGCAATCAGCCCCAGCATTTT CASSLYSSNQPQHF
NA TRBJ1-1 NA TRBV30 TGTGCCTGGAACTGGCACGGGAACACTGAAGCTTTCTTT CAWNWHGNTEAFF
NA TRBJ2-2 NA TRBV5-5 TGTGCCAGCAGCTTTGGTGGGAACACCGGGGAGCTGTTTTTT CASSFGGNTGELFF
NA TRBJ1-4 NA TRBV19 TGTGCCAGTGAGGAGGGGGATGAAAAACTGTTTTTT CASEEGDEKLFF
NA TRBJ1-1 NA TRBV5-1 TGCGCCAGCAGAACCGGGACACGGGTCGCGAACACTGAAGCTTTCTTT CASRTGTRVANTEAFF
NA TRBJ2-5 NA TRBV3-1/TRBV3-2 TGTGCCAGCAGCCAAGTGGACGGCGCCGAGACCCAGTACTTC CASSQVDGAETQYF
NA TRBJ1-1 NA TRBV11-3 TGTGCCAGCAGTCAGGGGCAGGGGAGCGCTGAAGCTTTCTTT CASSQGQGSAEAFF
NA TRBJ2-7 NA TRBV6-2/TRBV6-3 TGTGCCAGCAGTTACTCTACCTACGAGCAGTACTTC CASSYSTYEQYF
NA TRBJ1-5 NA TRBV6-5 TGTGCCAGCAGAAACGACAGGTCAAGCAATCAGCCCCAGCATTTT CASRNDRSSNQPQHF
NA TRBJ2-1 NA TRBV16 TGTGCCAGCAGCCCTTCTGGGGTCGGCGCGGTCGAGCAGTTCTTC CASSPSGVGAVEQFF
NA TRBJ2-7 NA TRBV3-1/TRBV3-2 TGTGCCAGCAGCCAAGATGGCAAGGACTATCTATACGAGCAGTACTTC CASSQDGKDYLYEQYF
TRBD1 TRBJ2-2 NA TRBV30 TGTGCCTGGAGGGAAACCGGGACAGGGAACACCGGGGAGCTGTTTTTT CAWRETGTGNTGELFF
NA TRBJ2-5 NA TRBV6-6 TGTGCCAGCATTACCCACGGGGGGCTCCAAGAGACCCAGTACTTC CASITHGGLQETQYF
NA TRBJ1-2 NA TRBV11-1 TGTGCCAGCAGCTTAGGAGAGGCCGCGTTCTATGGCTACACCTTC CASSLGEAAFYGYTF
TRBD2 TRBJ2-5 NA TRBV4-2 TGTGCCAGCAGCCGCACCGGGACTAGTACGGAGACCCAGTACTTC CASSRTGTSTETQYF
TRBD1 TRBJ2-7 NA TRBV24-1 TGTGCCACCAGTGAATCCGGGACAGGGGGCTCCTACGAGCAGTACTTC CATSESGTGGSYEQYF
NA TRBJ1-1 NA TRBV24-1 TGTGCCATCAGGGTGGCTGAAGCTTTCTTT CAIRVAEAFF
NA TRBJ2-2 many TRBV7-9 TGTGCCAGCAGCCCGACCCCCGGGGCACCCGTAGGAACCGGGGAGCTGTTTTTT CASSPTPGAPVGTGELFF
NA TRBJ2-1 NA TRBV14 TGTGCCAGCAGCCGGGGCAACAACAATGAGCAGTTCTTC CASSRGNNNEQFF
TRBD1 TRBJ1-2 NA TRBV18 TGTGCCAGCTCACCATTTTCCGGGACAGGGGATGGCTACACCTTC CASSPFSGTGDGYTF
NA TRBJ1-3 NA TRBV5-1 TGCGCCAGCAGCTTGGATGGACGGGGAAACACCATATATTTT CASSLDGRGNTIYF
TRBD1 TRBJ2-7 NA TRBV19 TGTGCCAGTAGTATAGTGGGGACAGGGGGCTCCTACGAGCAGTACTTC CASSIVGTGGSYEQYF
TRBD1 TRBJ2-7 once TRBV14 TGTGCCAGCAGCCACGGGACAGGGGGTCTCGAGTACGAGCAGTACTTC CASSHGTGGLEYEQYF
TRBD1 TRBJ2-1 NA TRBV27 TGTGCCAGCGGTGCGGCCGGACAGGTCTACAATGAGCAGTTCTTC CASGAAGQVYNEQFF
TRBD1 TRBJ1-1 NA TRBV2 TGTGCCAGCAGGGAACCGGGACAGGGGGTTCCTGAAGCTTTCTTT CASREPGQGVPEAFF